The sample holds one count of the clone carrying this T cell receptor beta chain. The source of the sample is a study of blood T cells in healthy people across ages. With a J-beta primer mix and a sample-barcoded 5' primer, a second PCR ran roughly 6 to 12 cycles. A single record per CDR3 protein comes from TCRdb applying MiXCR to the 5' RACE reads. The sample shows about 1,400,000 distinct CDR3 sequences, around two fifths of them seen only once. This clonotype was obtained from a woman between 18 and 30 years old in good health. The material sequenced was blood.

CDR3 sequence reads: CASSVQGAGGVDEQYF. DNA of the CDR3: TGTGCCAGCAGTGTCCAGGGGGCGGGTGGCGTTGATGAGCAGTACTTC. The chain is built from TRBV2 and TRBJ2-5, with TRBD1 matching 8 bases. Germline CDR1 SNHLY, CDR2 FYNNEI. CDR3 size: 16 residues. V trimming: 4 bases; J trimming: 11 bases; junction bases outside the gene matches: 18. Complete variable domain (other parts from reference TRBV2 and TRBJ2-5): EPEVTQTPSHQVTQMGQEVILRCVPISNHLYFYWYRQILGQKVEFLVSFYNNEISEKSEIFDDQFSVERPDGSNFTLKIRSTKLEDSAMYFCASSVQGAGGVDEQYFGPGTRLLVL.